A single sample gave rise to the 10 T cell receptor beta chains below, sequenced in a study of T cell changes during pregnancy in multiple sclerosis. TCRdb's copy holds only in-frame clones and misses some; the assay was immunoSEQ multiplex PCR. The top ten hold 0.29% of the sample, which has about 69,000 clones, 75% to 95% seen once. The source was CD4+ T cells from peripheral blood mononuclear cells, collected in the third trimester of pregnancy. The origin of the receptors is a female donor in good health, enrolled as a control in a pregnancy study.

The chain recombines TRBV7-2 with TRBJ2-7, with D perhaps matching TRBD2 (5 bases). Looked up from germline, CDR1 is SGHTA and CDR2 is FQGNSA. The ends were cut back, 2 bases at V and 9 bases at J, with 11 bases in the middle. The CDR3 is made up of 12 amino acids. In nucleotides, the CDR3 is TGTGCCAGCAGCTTATTCCGGGCGGGGCAGTACTTC. Translating gives CASSLFRAGQYF.

V usage is TRBV29-1 and J usage is TRBJ2-5; tentatively, D is TRBD2 (6 bases). The CDR3 consists of 12 residues. CDR1 is SQVTM and CDR2 is ANQGSEA in the germline V gene. Deletions cut 6 bases from V and 5 bases from J, with 13 bases between. CDR3 bases: TGCAGCGTGGGGGGAATTGATGAGACCCAGTACTTC. Encoded protein: CSVGGIDETQYF. The entire variable domain, with the rest obtained from reference TRBV29-1 and TRBJ2-5, is as follows: SAVISQKPSRDICQRGTSLTIQCQVDSQVTMMFWYRQQPGQSLTLIATANQGSEATYESGFVIDKFPISRPNLTFSTLTVSNMSPEDSSIYLCSVGGIDETQYFGPGTRLLVL.

The V and J genes are TRBV7-2 and TRBJ2-1; 7 positions match TRBD1. After removal of 5 bases from V and 7 bases from J, the junction contained 14 bases not matched to a gene. CDR3 size: 16 residues. Germline V gene data show CDR1 as SGHTA and CDR2 as FQGNSA. CDR3 sequence reads: CASSRNALKQGNEQFF. The CDR3 DNA reads TGTGCCAGCAGCCGGAACGCCCTAAAACAGGGGAATGAGCAGTTCTTC.

The CDR3 DNA reads as TGTGCCAGCAGCCAAGGAGCGGGAGGGAAGAATGAGCAGTTCTTC. As protein: CASSQGAGGKNEQFF. The chain has TRBV4-2 and TRBJ2-1; 10 nucleotides agree with TRBD2. The CDR3 contains 15 residues. V was pared by 1 base and J by 7 bases, with 4 bases of the junction left unmatched. Germline V gene lookup returns CDR1 LGHNA and CDR2 YNFKEQ.

The J gene is TRBJ1-2, the V gene TRBV11-2; possible D gene TRBD1, 5 bases. Germline V gene sequence: CDR1 SGHAT, CDR2 FQNNGV. Trimming pared 5 bases from V and 4 bases from J, leaving 5 bases between. This CDR3 spans 11 amino acids. The CDR3 coding sequence is TGTGCCAGCAGCAGGGGCTATGGCTACACCTTC. Translated: CASSRGYGYTF.

This chain links TRBV25-1 with TRBJ2-5; D gene unclear. The V and J ends lost 5 bases and 2 bases respectively, with 3 bases between them. The germline V gene has CDR1 MGHDK and CDR2 SYGVNS. The CDR3 is 11 amino acids. The CDR3 region has the DNA TGTGCCAGCAGTTTACAAGAGACCCAGTACTTC. This codes for CASSLQETQYF.

The chain employs TRBV7-9 and TRBJ2-7, with 7 bases aligning to TRBD2. Losses at the gene ends were 3 bases for V and 3 bases for J; bases not matched to a gene: 14. The CDR3 has 17 residues. The germline CDR1 and CDR2 sequences are SEHNR and FQNEAQ (reference sequence). The CDR3 protein is CASSFSPLRTRNYEQYF. The DNA of the CDR3 is TGTGCCAGCAGCTTTTCCCCCCTTCGGACTAGGAACTACGAGCAGTACTTC.

V usage is TRBV18 and J usage is TRBJ1-5; D is unresolved. V was shortened by 5 bases and J by 1 base, with 6 bases between the two germline ends. This CDR3 contains 13 residues. Germline V lookup: CDR1 KGHSH, CDR2 LQKENI. The DNA for the CDR3 is TGTGCCAGCTCATCAGGCAGCAATCAGCCCCAGCATTTT. This gives the protein CASSSGSNQPQHF.

The genes are TRBV2 and TRBJ1-4, with 7 bases aligning to TRBD1. The CDR3 sequence is 16 residues long. CDR1 SNHLY and CDR2 FYNNEI come from the germline V gene. After removal of 6 bases from V and 0 bases from J, the junction contained 7 bases not matched to a gene. The CDR3 DNA follows: TGTGCCAGCAGCAGGAGACAGGGTGCAACTAATGAAAAACTGTTTTTT. Translating it yields CASSRRQGATNEKLFF.

The rearrangement joins TRBV7-9 to TRBJ1-1; 9 bases align to TRBD1. The germline CDR1 and CDR2 sequences are SEHNR and FQNEAQ (reference sequence). CDR3 length equals 14 residues. The V segment lost 8 bases and the J segment 3 bases; nucleotides outside the gene matches: 7. In DNA, the CDR3 is TGTGCCAGCGGACAGGGGCTAGGGGACACTGAAGCTTTCTTT. Encoded protein: CASGQGLGDTEAFF.